This is a list of T cell receptor beta chains from one sample in a study of cytomegalovirus exposure and HLA in healthy donors. Profiled with immunoSEQ multiplex PCR; TCRdb holds only in-frame clones, not every one. Among just over 85,000 clones listed, approximately 80% were seen once. The material sequenced was PBMCs. The receptors were sampled from a man aged 35 to 55 in good health and CMV-seronegative. Each CDR3 is given with its conserved first and last residue. The D gene is left open where the match is weak. Some rows have no size entry. The others give once, few or many, or a class for an expanded clone.

j_call,d_call,v_call,clone_size,cdr3_aa,cdr3_nt
TRBJ2-1,NA,TRBV11-3,NA,CASSPRNGGGLKNEQFF,TGTGCCAGCAGCCCGCGGAATGGCGGGGGCCTGAAAAATGAGCAGTTCTTC
TRBJ2-3,TRBD1,TRBV4-2,NA,CASSQEDRGGADTQYF,TGTGCCAGCAGCCAGGAGGACAGGGGCGGCGCAGATACGCAGTATTTT
TRBJ1-1,NA,TRBV6-5,NA,CASNRQENTEAFF,TGTGCCAGCAACCGACAGGAGAACACTGAAGCTTTCTTT
TRBJ1-4,NA,TRBV14,NA,CASSQVREKLFF,TGTGCCAGCAGCCAAGTGAGGGAAAAACTGTTTTTT
TRBJ2-7,TRBD2,TRBV4-1,NA,CASSHPSGLAGGVYEQYF,TGCGCCAGCAGCCACCCCTCGGGCCTAGCGGGGGGAGTCTACGAGCAGTACTTC
TRBJ2-7,NA,TRBV7-2,few,CAYPFLSVGDTCYEQYF,TGTGCCTACCCTTTTCTTTCTGTGGGGGACACATGCTACGAGCAGTACTTC
TRBJ2-4,NA,TRBV19,NA,CASSARGNLIAKNIQYF,TGTGCCAGTAGTGCCCGAGGGAATCTCATAGCCAAAAACATTCAGTACTTC
TRBJ1-2,NA,TRBV29-1,NA,CSVQGGGYGYTF,TGCAGCGTTCAGGGAGGAGGCTATGGCTACACCTTC
TRBJ1-4,NA,TRBV7-9,NA,CASSLGGTDDEKLFF,TGTGCCAGCAGCTTAGGCGGGACCGATGATGAAAAACTGTTTTTT
TRBJ1-6,TRBD1,TRBV9,NA,CASSLDSGTAYNSPLHF,TGTGCCAGCTCTTTAGATTCCGGGACAGCTTATAATTCACCCCTCCACTTT
TRBJ2-7,NA,TRBV15,NA,CATSRDPGVAYEQYF,TGTGCCACCAGCAGAGATCCCGGTGTGGCCTACGAGCAGTACTTC
TRBJ2-7,TRBD1,TRBV5-4,NA,CASSLRTGVVGEQYF,TGTGCCAGCAGCTTACGGACAGGGGTAGTAGGAGAGCAGTACTTC
TRBJ2-5,NA,TRBV5-6,NA,CASSLGQGSYQETQYF,TGTGCCAGCAGCCTTGGGCAGGGGTCGTACCAAGAGACCCAGTACTTC
TRBJ1-2,NA,TRBV19,once,CASSIGRGGYGYTF,TGTGCCAGTAGTATTGGCAGGGGTGGCTATGGCTACACCTTC
TRBJ1-1,TRBD1,TRBV19,NA,CASSPTGGEAFF,TGTGCCAGTAGTCCTACAGGGGGGGAAGCTTTCTTT
TRBJ2-3,TRBD2,TRBV5-1,NA,CASNGLAGTDTQYF,TGCGCCAGCAACGGACTAGCGGGAACAGATACGCAGTATTTT
TRBJ1-6,TRBD1,TRBV28,NA,CASGTGGARNSPLHF,TGTGCCAGTGGGACAGGGGGCGCACGAAATTCACCCCTCCACTTT
TRBJ2-1,NA,TRBV20-1,NA,CSVKAGREQFF,TGCAGTGTCAAAGCAGGGCGCGAGCAGTTCTTC
TRBJ2-3,NA,TRBV25-1,once,CASSEFPSADTQYF,TGTGCCAGCAGTGAATTCCCTAGCGCAGATACGCAGTATTTT
TRBJ1-4,NA,TRBV7-9,NA,CASSLVDGEANEKLFF,TGTGCCAGCAGCTTAGTGGACGGGGAAGCTAATGAAAAACTGTTTTTT
TRBJ2-7,NA,TRBV28,NA,CASNSGLNYEQYF,TGTGCCAGCAATTCAGGGCTCAATTACGAGCAGTACTTC
TRBJ2-2,TRBD1,TRBV5-5,NA,CASSLYQVAGQGSSGELFF,TGTGCCAGCAGCTTGTACCAGGTCGCGGGACAGGGTTCTTCCGGGGAGCTGTTTTTT
TRBJ2-7,NA,TRBV5-1,once,CASSLEEGSSYEQYF,TGCGCCAGCAGCTTGGAGGAAGGGAGCTCCTACGAGCAGTACTTC
TRBJ1-2,NA,TRBV30,NA,CAWSVQGGYTF,TGTGCCTGGAGTGTGCAGGGGGGCTACACCTTC